This T cell receptor beta chain is from a study of T-cell reconstitution after alpha-beta-depleted transplantation in children. A TCRbeta library incorporating unique molecular identifiers was prepared. A single record per CDR3 protein comes from TCRdb applying MiXCR to the PCR reads. The sample lists 280,000 or so distinct CDR3 sequences; 9.5% to 13% were seen once. General study results and limits: At day 60, the high TCRbeta diversity found in some patients originated from recipient T cells and thymic progenitors that had survived.

This clonotype appeared many times. The antigen is undetermined. The V gene's germline CDR1 is DFQATT and CDR2 SNEGSKA (reference sequence). After removal of 3 bases from V and 5 bases from J, the junction contained 7 bases not matched to a gene. This CDR3 region has 14 residues. The sequencing here drew on peripheral blood, taken 180 days after TCRalphabeta/CD19-depleted stem cell transplant. V and J are TRBV20-1 and TRBJ2-5, with TRBD1 matching 9 bases. The receptor's source is a male patient between 2 and 10 years old who had a stem cell transplant for chronic granulomatous disease, so the T cells may come from the graft donor. The CDR3 region is CSARTGGLDETQYF. CDR3 bases: TGCAGTGCTAGGACAGGGGGTCTTGATGAGACCCAGTACTTC.